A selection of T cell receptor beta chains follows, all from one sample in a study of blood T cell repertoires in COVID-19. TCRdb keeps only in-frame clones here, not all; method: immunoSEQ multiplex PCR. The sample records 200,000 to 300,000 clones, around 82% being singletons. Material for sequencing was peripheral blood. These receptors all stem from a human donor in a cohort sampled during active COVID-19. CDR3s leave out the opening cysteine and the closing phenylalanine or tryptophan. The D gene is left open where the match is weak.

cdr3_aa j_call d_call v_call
ASKRGQTYEQY TRBJ2-7 NA TRBV6-5
ASSEFPTGETYGYT TRBJ1-2 TRBD1 TRBV25-1
ASSFRLAGVDYNEQF TRBJ2-1 TRBD2 TRBV5-1
VSSSITGGRRHNSPLH TRBJ1-6 NA TRBV21-1
ASSLGPLQY TRBJ2-7 NA TRBV27
ASSFYRGSDYGYT TRBJ1-2 TRBD1 TRBV13
ASSLTPAAYSGNTIY TRBJ1-3 NA TRBV7-8
ASSEGWGGYGYT TRBJ1-2 NA TRBV10-1
ASSDMGQGNTEAF TRBJ1-1 TRBD1 TRBV6-1
ATSIGQYNEQF TRBJ2-1 NA TRBV15
ASSYLPTGSAKNIQY TRBJ2-4 NA TRBV19
ASSEEGLAGVEQF TRBJ2-1 TRBD2 TRBV2
ASSYAGRIGDEQF TRBJ2-1 NA TRBV6-2/TRBV6-3
ATRQGYNSPLH TRBJ1-6 NA TRBV15
ASSSIGGVAFNEQF TRBJ2-1 TRBD1 TRBV5-4
ASSFLGGGQPQH TRBJ1-5 NA TRBV7-2
ASSEWASGYYNEQF TRBJ2-1 TRBD2 TRBV10-2
ASSLGQELGEH TRBJ1-5 TRBD1 TRBV2
ASSEGDSNNSPLH TRBJ1-6 TRBD1 TRBV2
ASSYDRSSSGNTIY TRBJ1-3 NA TRBV11-2
ASGELGGYNEQF TRBJ2-1 NA TRBV6-6
ASSSYFEPTYEQY TRBJ2-7 NA TRBV5-1
ASSVGGLAVTGELF TRBJ2-2 NA TRBV9
ASSSMSQGAEETQY TRBJ2-5 TRBD1 TRBV13
SVHGLAGEGGELF TRBJ2-2 TRBD2 TRBV29-1
ASSPPGQGGTEAF TRBJ1-1 TRBD1 TRBV7-9
ASSSGPGGHSTDTQY TRBJ2-3 NA TRBV7-9
ASSLGLRETQY TRBJ2-5 NA TRBV5-1
ASSHGTGVVNEQF TRBJ2-1 TRBD1 TRBV18
ASSPGAVRGNEQY TRBJ2-7 NA TRBV28
ASSEWSSGEREQF TRBJ2-1 TRBD2 TRBV10-2
ASSHGGLAGVNNEQF TRBJ2-1 TRBD2 TRBV9
ASRFNTGTGVREQY TRBJ2-7 NA TRBV12-2
ASSQVGGLGYT TRBJ1-2 NA TRBV3-1/TRBV3-2
ASSQEGQVLYGYT TRBJ1-2 TRBD1 TRBV3-1/TRBV3-2
ASSLAGTNQPQH TRBJ1-5 NA TRBV7-6
ASSMHSWASGYT TRBJ1-2 NA TRBV19
ASSTIPGSYEQY TRBJ2-7 NA TRBV27
ASTPGLAVSYEQY TRBJ2-7 TRBD2 TRBV5-1
ASSRGTVRDTEAF TRBJ1-1 TRBD1 TRBV6-6
ASSISPGQGQETQY TRBJ2-5 TRBD1 TRBV19
ASRLGLAGYNEQF TRBJ2-1 TRBD2 TRBV3-1/TRBV3-2
AISRGLAATGELF TRBJ2-2 TRBD2 TRBV10-3
ASSPAGTGYGYT TRBJ1-2 TRBD1 TRBV3-1/TRBV3-2
ASSSRQGSYEQY TRBJ2-7 NA TRBV7-2